This is a list of T cell receptor beta chains from one sample in a study of CD8+ T cells in alopecia areata. Produced via immunoSEQ multiplex PCR; TCRdb's table is partial and in-frame only. The data contain roughly 180,000 clones, 50% to 60% of them singletons. The input for sequencing was CD4+ T cells sorted from blood, taken at week 4, from a patient treated with tofacitinib. The origin of the receptors is a human donor with alopecia areata. CDR3s include the opening cysteine and the closing phenylalanine or tryptophan. Fields, in order: D gene, J gene, clone size, V gene, CDR3 DNA, CDR3 protein. A D gene is named only where the DNA matches it firmly. The listing skips clone size in some rows; elsewhere it reads once, few, many or a size class.

>-|TRBJ2-2|-|TRBV6-5
TGTGCCAGCAGAAGAGACCAATTCTACACCGGGGAGCTGTTTTTT
CASRRDQFYTGELFF
>-|TRBJ1-1|medium-sized|TRBV7-9
TGTGCCAGCAGCTCTTCCGGGAGTTTGGCTTTCTTT
CASSSSGSLAFF
>-|TRBJ2-3|-|TRBV4-2
TGTGCCAGCAGCCAAAGAGTGGGGCACACAGATACGCAGTATTTT
CASSQRVGHTDTQYF
>TRBD1|TRBJ2-7|-|TRBV27
TGTGCCAGCTCCCCCGACAGGGGCTCCTACGAGCAGTACTTC
CASSPDRGSYEQYF
>-|TRBJ1-3|-|TRBV2
TGTGCCAGCAGTGTACTCCCCTCGATCTCTGGAAACACCATATATTTT
CASSVLPSISGNTIYF
>-|TRBJ2-1|-|TRBV7-3
TGTGCCAGCAGCTTGCGAGGGGCGGGTGAGCAGTTCTTC
CASSLRGAGEQFF
>-|TRBJ2-7|-|TRBV5-5
TGTGCCAGCAGTCTTGGCGGGGATCCAGCCTACGAGCAGTACTTC
CASSLGGDPAYEQYF
>-|TRBJ1-5|few|TRBV27
TGTGCCAGCAGTTACGACGGGGTGAATCAGCCCCAGCATTTT
CASSYDGVNQPQHF
>-|TRBJ2-1|few|TRBV5-1
TGCGCCAGCAGCTCACGACAGGCGTACAATGAGCAGTTCTTC
CASSSRQAYNEQFF
>-|TRBJ2-7|few|TRBV7-2
TGTGCCAGCAGCTTCAGGGACGAGCAGTACTTC
CASSFRDEQYF
>TRBD2|TRBJ2-3|-|TRBV13
TGTGCCAGCAGCTTAGCGGGGGGTAGCACAGATACGCAGTATTTT
CASSLAGGSTDTQYF
>TRBD1|TRBJ2-6|few|TRBV7-3
TGTGCCAGCAGCCCGGACAGGGGAAGTCCTGGGGCCAACGTCCTGACTTTC
CASSPDRGSPGANVLTF
>-|TRBJ2-5|-|TRBV29-1
TGCAGCGGTGAGAGCGGAGAGACCCAGTACTTC
CSGESGETQYF
>-|TRBJ2-7|-|TRBV25-1
TGTGCCAGCAGTTCCCCAGCAAGACAGAAGGAGCAGTACTTC
CASSSPARQKEQYF
>-|TRBJ2-3|-|TRBV5-1
TGCGCCAGCAGCTTGGTAGCGGGCACAGATACGCAGTATTTT
CASSLVAGTDTQYF
>-|TRBJ1-1|-|TRBV9
TGTGCCAGCAGCGTAGAGCTGGACACTGAAGCTTTCTTT
CASSVELDTEAFF
>TRBD1|TRBJ1-1|-|TRBV29-1
TGCAGCGTTGCCTGGGACAGGGGCAGCCGTGTCAACACTGAAGCTTTCTTT
CSVAWDRGSRVNTEAFF
>-|TRBJ1-5|few|TRBV11-2
TGTGCCAGCAGCTTTAAGGAACGACAGCCCCAGCATTTT
CASSFKERQPQHF
>-|TRBJ1-2|-|TRBV29-1
TGCAGCGTTGAGGGGGGGCCCTATGGCTACACCTTC
CSVEGGPYGYTF
>-|TRBJ1-1|once|TRBV29-1
TGCAGCGTTGAGGCAGGGAGGGGTACTGAAGCTTTCTTT
CSVEAGRGTEAFF
>-|TRBJ1-3|once|TRBV2
TGTGCCAGCAGTGACTTCTCTGGAAACACCATATATTTT
CASSDFSGNTIYF
>-|TRBJ2-7|-|TRBV4-1
TGCGCCAGCAGCCAAGGCCTCCTGGATTACGAGCAGTACTTC
CASSQGLLDYEQYF
>TRBD2|TRBJ2-2|-|TRBV5-1
TGCGCCAGCAGCTTCGGGACTAGCGTTGTAACGAACACCGGGGAGCTGTTTTTT
CASSFGTSVVTNTGELFF
>TRBD1|TRBJ1-6|-|TRBV29-1
TGCAGCGCCAGGGACAGTTCCTATAATTCACCCCTCCACTTT
CSARDSSYNSPLHF
>-|TRBJ2-5|once|TRBV7-2
TGTGCCAGCAGCTTAATGCGGGGGCTCGGCCAAGAGACCCAGTACTTC
CASSLMRGLGQETQYF
>-|TRBJ2-5|-|TRBV5-4
TGTGCCAGCAGCACTGGACCAGCTTTCATACCCGGCCCCGAGGAGACCCAGTACTTC
CASSTGPAFIPGPEETQYF
>TRBD1|TRBJ2-2|-|TRBV5-4
TGTGCCAGCAGCTTGGGTCAGGGGGCGCTCACCGGGGAGCTGTTTTTT
CASSLGQGALTGELFF